Each of the 14 T cell receptor beta chains below was sequenced from the same sample in a study of PD-1 blockade in mismatch repair-deficient tumors. Clones were read by immunoSEQ multiplex PCR, and TCRdb kept only the in-frame ones, dropping some. This table has about 9,800 clones, around 86% appearing once. Time point indicated: roughly 10-day in vitro stimulation with candidate neoantigen peptide 2. Their target antigens are unknown. This sample comprised cells cultured in vitro, obtained from a patient treated with pembrolizumab. Source of these receptors: an adult with mismatch repair-deficient cancer.

This chain joins TRBV9 and TRBJ1-1; no definite D call. Between the trimmed V and J ends, which lost 2 bases and 0 bases, there was a span of 14 bases. Germline CDR1 reads SGDLS; CDR2 reads YYNGEE. The CDR3 is 16 residues long. The CDR3 loop reads CASSVGQLSMNTEAFF. In DNA form, the CDR3 reads TGTGCCAGCAGCGTTGGGCAGTTATCTATGAACACTGAAGCTTTCTTT.

V and J are TRBV7-9 and TRBJ1-1; D might be TRBD1 (6 bases). CDR3 length equals 15 residues. Germline CDR1 SEHNR, CDR2 FQNEAQ (reference sequence). The V and J ends lost 5 bases and 0 bases respectively, with 13 bases between them. CDR3 in DNA: TGTGCCAGCAGCACCGGGACATACATGAACACTGAAGCTTTCTTT. Translation gives CASSTGTYMNTEAFF.

This chain links TRBV5-1 with TRBJ2-7; a weak D match, TRBD1 (7 bases). Germline assignment: CDR1 SGHRS and CDR2 YFSETQ. The CDR3 has 14 residues. The V gene lost 5 bases and the J gene lost 3 bases, with 15 bases spanning the gap. CDR3 protein: CASSTQGGHYEQYF. The CDR3 nucleotides read TGCGCCAGCAGTACCCAGGGGGGACACTACGAGCAGTACTTC.

The J gene is TRBJ2-5, the V gene TRBV28; 9 bases agree with TRBD2. The CDR3 contains 15 residues. The germline V gene has CDR1 MDHEN and CDR2 SYDVKM. Trimming took 2 bases from V and 5 from J; bases not matched to a gene: 6. CDR3 nucleotides: TGTGCCAGCAGTTTACGGCTAGCGGGAAAGGAGACCCAGTACTTC. Translation: CASSLRLAGKETQYF.

The genes are TRBV10-3 and TRBJ1-1; D is uncertain. Germline CDR1 ENHRY, CDR2 SYGVKD. V lost 0 bases and J lost 0, with 8 bases in between. This CDR3 contains 15 residues. CDR3 sequence (DNA): TGTGCCATCAGTGAGTCGCAGGACTTGAACACTGAAGCTTTCTTT. It is translated as CAISESQDLNTEAFF.

The chain has TRBV2 and TRBJ2-7; perhaps TRBD1 as D (7 bases). CDR1 is SNHLY and CDR2 is FYNNEI in the germline V gene. There are 13 residues in the CDR3. Trimming cost V 6 bases and J 4 bases, with 13 bases left between them. In nucleotides, the CDR3 is TGTGCCAGCAGGCAGGGGGGTACTTACGAGCAGTACTTC. Its protein is CASRQGGTYEQYF.

The J gene is TRBJ2-7, the V gene TRBV18; D is unresolved. V lost 4 bases and J lost 4, with 8 bases in between. Germline-derived CDR1 and CDR2 are KGHSH and LQKENI. The CDR3 has 12 amino acids. CDR3 sequence: CASSLAEYEQYF. The CDR3 DNA reads TGTGCCAGCTCACTCGCGGAGTACGAGCAGTACTTC.

The chain carries TRBV5-1 and TRBJ1-4; 8 bases agree with TRBD1. Germline-derived CDR1 and CDR2 are SGHRS and YFSETQ. The length of the CDR3 is 17 residues. After removal of 1 base from V and 0 bases from J, the junction contained 5 bases not matched to a gene. The CDR3 loop reads CASSLLGQATTNEKLFF. CDR3 DNA: TGCGCCAGCAGCTTGCTGGGACAGGCTACAACTAATGAAAAACTGTTTTTT.

The genes are TRBV5-1 and TRBJ1-2; D is ambiguous. V lost 0 bases to trimming and J lost 7 bases, with 10 bases between them. Per the germline V gene, CDR1 is SGHRS and CDR2 is YFSETQ. CDR3 length: 13 residues. In DNA form, the CDR3 reads TGCGCCAGCAGCTTGGCCAATTCGTTTGGCTACACCTTC. Translation gives CASSLANSFGYTF.

The rearrangement joins TRBV2 to TRBJ1-4; possibly TRBD1 for D (6 bases). Between the trimmed V and J ends, which lost 11 bases and 5 bases, there was a span of 15 bases. The CDR3 runs 13 residues. Germline V gene data show CDR1 as SNHLY and CDR2 as FYNNEI. The CDR3 spells CAGNGGGNEKLFF. The CDR3 DNA sequence: TGTGCCGGGAACGGGGGCGGAAATGAAAAACTGTTTTTT.

This chain joins TRBV7-8 and TRBJ1-1; D uncertain. The germline V gene has CDR1 SGHVS and CDR2 FQNEAQ. This CDR3 comprises 14 residues. V shed 5 bases and J shed 1 base, with 11 bases lying between them. The CDR3 DNA is TGTGCCAGCAGCCAACAGACTTGGAACACTGAAGCTTTCTTT. It codes for CASSQQTWNTEAFF.

This sequence joins TRBV18 and TRBJ2-7, with 12 nucleotides matching TRBD2. Germline CDR1 reads KGHSH; CDR2 reads LQKENI. The CDR3 has 16 residues. V lost 0 bases to trimming and J lost 2 bases; unmatched junction nucleotides: 2. The CDR3 region is CASSPPTSGSPYEQYF. CDR3 DNA sequence: TGTGCCAGCTCACCACCGACTAGCGGGAGCCCCTACGAGCAGTACTTC.

The V and J genes are TRBV19 and TRBJ2-3, with D possibly being TRBD1 (6 bases). Germline CDR1 LNHDA, CDR2 SQIVND (reference sequence). V shed 4 bases and J shed 2 bases, with 10 bases lying between them. The CDR3 contains 14 residues. The CDR3 sequence is CASSRGLLTDTQYF. CDR3 bases: TGTGCCAGTAGTAGGGGGCTTCTCACAGATACGCAGTATTTT.

This chain uses TRBV2 with TRBJ1-5, with no clear D. Trimming took off 0 bases at V and 5 bases at J, with 8 bases between the two ends. Germline V CDR1 and CDR2: SNHLY, FYNNEI. The CDR3 extends over 14 amino acids. The CDR3 DNA follows: TGTGCCAGCAGTGAAGCCCACGTGGATCAGCCCCAGCATTTT. Protein product: CASSEAHVDQPQHF.